Each of the 15 T cell receptor beta chains below was sequenced from the same sample in a study of T cell responses to AZD1222 COVID-19 vaccine. Clones were read by immunoSEQ multiplex PCR, and TCRdb kept only the in-frame ones, dropping some. The sample consists of 150,000 or so clones, about nine tenths of them appearing once. Sequencing used peripheral blood, obtained 28 days after the second AZD1222 dose. The receptors originated from an adult who received the AZD1222 COVID-19 vaccine.

The V gene is TRBV5-1, the J gene TRBJ2-7; 7 bases are a match to TRBD1. The V and J ends lost 0 bases and 2 bases, in that order; junction bases with no gene match: 8. CDR1 and CDR2 from the germline V gene are SGHRS and YFSETQ. The CDR3 is 16 residues long. DNA for the CDR3: TGCGCCAGCAGCTTGGGACAGGGAGTGAATACCTACGAGCAGTACTTC. Residues: CASSLGQGVNTYEQYF.

This clone was seen ten or more times. This chain links TRBV4-2 with TRBJ2-1; the match to TRBD2 covers 9 bases. The CDR3 length is 17 residues. V was clipped by 0 bases and J by 6 bases; unmatched bases: 9. Germline V gene sequence: CDR1 LGHNA, CDR2 YNFKEQ. The CDR3 DNA follows: TGTGCCAGCAGCCAAGATCTGGGACTAGCACCTTCCAATGAGCAGTTCTTC. Encoded protein: CASSQDLGLAPSNEQFF.

V is TRBV28 and J is TRBJ1-1, with D unclear. With 3 bases removed from V and 8 bases from J, the gap between germline ends came to 13 bases. Germline lookup yields CDR1 MDHEN and CDR2 SYDVKM. The CDR3 length is 13 residues. CDR3 sequence: CASSLSSEVEAFF. The CDR3 DNA follows: TGTGCCAGCAGTTTGAGCTCGGAGGTGGAAGCTTTCTTT. Variable domain in full (rest from reference TRBV28 and TRBJ1-1): DVKVTQSSRYLVKRTGEKVFLECVQDMDHENMFWYRQDPGLGLRLIYFSYDVKMKEKGDIPEGYSVSREKKERFSLILESASTNQTSMYLCASSLSSEVEAFFGQGTRLTVV.

The chain employs TRBV7-8 and TRBJ2-7; D may be TRBD1 (6 bases). This CDR3 spans 15 amino acids. V lost 7 bases, J lost 2 bases, and 18 bases lay in between. The V gene's germline CDR1 is SGHVS and CDR2 FQNEAQ. The CDR3 loop reads CASTPPGHVPYEQYF. The CDR3 bases are TGTGCCAGCACCCCCCCGGGACATGTACCCTACGAGCAGTACTTC.

The gene calls are TRBV6-2 or TRBV6-3 and TRBJ1-5; D might be TRBD1 (5 bases). The germline V gene has CDR1 MNHEY and CDR2 SVGEGT. Trimming stripped 5 bases from V and 6 bases from J, with 11 bases between. This CDR3 comprises 13 residues. The CDR3 nucleotides are TGTGCCAGCAGTCAAGGACATTCTCAGCCCCAGCATTTT. It yields the protein CASSQGHSQPQHF.

This clone has only one observation. The chain couples TRBV2 to TRBJ1-6; D remains ambiguous. Germline-derived CDR1 and CDR2 are SNHLY and FYNNEI. CDR3 length: 14 amino acids. V lost 7 bases and J 13 bases, leaving 20 bases between the germline ends. CDR3 protein: CASKQGPYESPLHF. The CDR3 DNA sequence: TGTGCCAGCAAGCAAGGTCCTTACGAATCTCCCCTCCACTTT.

The chain combines TRBV3-1 (or the pseudogene TRBV3-2) with TRBJ1-2; the D gene is possibly TRBD1 (6 bases). The CDR3 loop spans 14 amino acids. CDR1 is LGHDT and CDR2 is YNNKEL in the germline V gene (reference sequence). Trimming removed 6 bases at V and 2 bases at J, with 13 bases between. CDR3 nucleotides: TGTGCCAGCAGTCTACAGGGATCGAACTATGGCTACACCTTC. It encodes CASSLQGSNYGYTF.

The genes are TRBV5-1 and TRBJ1-2; perhaps TRBD1 as D (6 bases). With 1 base removed from V and 6 bases from J, the gap between germline ends came to 16 bases. Germline CDR1 SGHRS, CDR2 YFSETQ. CDR3 size: 15 residues. The CDR3 reads CASSLYTGTPDGYTF. The CDR3 DNA reads TGCGCCAGCAGCTTGTATACCGGGACACCGGATGGCTACACCTTC. The whole variable domain, filled in from reference TRBV5-1 and TRBJ1-2, reads KAGVTQTPRYLIKTRGQQVTLSCSPISGHRSVSWYQQTPGQGLQFLFEYFSETQRNKGNFPGRFSGRQFSNSRSEMNVSTLELGDSALYLCASSLYTGTPDGYTFGSGTRLTVV.

The V gene is TRBV4-2, the J gene TRBJ2-3, with 9 bases that match TRBD2. Germline trimming cut 0 bases from V and 0 bases from J; bases unmatched to any gene: 7. Per the germline V gene, CDR1 is LGHNA and CDR2 is YNFKEQ. This CDR3 contains 18 residues. The CDR3 sequence: CASSQDQGLAQSTDTQYF. CDR3 in DNA: TGTGCCAGCAGCCAAGATCAGGGACTAGCCCAGAGCACAGATACGCAGTATTTT.

V and J are TRBV4-1 and TRBJ1-6; D unclear. Trimming left V 2 bases short and J 5 bases short, with 19 bases between. The CDR3 has 18 amino acids. Germline assignment: CDR1 MGHRA and CDR2 YSYEKL. CDR3 in DNA: TGCGCCAGCAGCCAAAAGTTACCGACCCCAATCGATAATTCACCCCTCCACTTT. Its translation is CASSQKLPTPIDNSPLHF.

In this sample, this clone turned up once. V is TRBV11-2 and J is TRBJ1-6; 10 bases are shared with TRBD1. CDR3 length equals 15 residues. Germline V lookup: CDR1 SGHAT, CDR2 FQNNGV. The V gene end was trimmed by 4 bases and the J gene end by 7 bases; junction bases not matched to a gene: 4. As DNA, the CDR3 is TGTGCCAGCAGCTCCCAGACAGGGGGCAATTCACCCCTCCACTTT. It yields the protein CASSSQTGGNSPLHF.

V and J are TRBV7-9 and TRBJ1-4; D unresolved. This CDR3 comprises 14 residues. V lost 0 bases, J lost 7 bases, and 9 bases lay in between. Germline CDR1 reads SEHNR; CDR2 reads FQNEAQ (reference sequence). CDR3 in amino acids: CASSLAGFGEKLFF. The CDR3 DNA follows: TGTGCCAGCAGCTTAGCGGGGTTTGGTGAAAAACTGTTTTTT.

The V and J genes are TRBV5-5 and TRBJ1-1, with 9 bases that match TRBD1. The CDR3 runs to 14 residues. The ends lost 3 bases at V and 5 bases at J; junction bases unmatched: 5. Germline-derived CDR1 and CDR2 are SGHKS and YYEKEE (reference sequence). In DNA, the CDR3 is TGTGCCAGCAGCTCGGGACAGGGAGGGACTGAAGCTTTCTTT. It translates to CASSSGQGGTEAFF.

The chain recombines TRBV5-1 with TRBJ1-1; a possible D gene is TRBD1 (6 bases). The CDR3 contains 13 residues. V lost 4 bases and J lost 1, with 8 bases in between. Germline CDR1 reads SGHRS; CDR2 reads YFSETQ. The CDR3 loop is CASSVQGNTEAFF. For the CDR3, the DNA is TGCGCCAGCAGCGTACAGGGGAACACTGAAGCTTTCTTT.

Only a few counts were recorded for this clone. The chain joins TRBV7-8 to TRBJ2-5, with 12 bases lining up with TRBD2. Trimming removed 5 bases from V and 5 bases from J; junction bases left unmatched: 18. The CDR3 extends over 19 amino acids. The V gene's germline CDR1 is SGHVS and CDR2 FQNEAQ. CDR3 coding DNA: TGTGCCAGCAGCCCTTACCGGTTGGCTAGCGGGGGGGGTAGGGAGACCCAGTACTTC. This translates into CASSPYRLASGGGRETQYF. Variable domain in full (rest from reference TRBV7-8 and TRBJ2-5): GAGVSQSPRYKVAKRGQDVALRCDPISGHVSLFWYQQALGQGPEFLTYFQNEAQLDKSGLPSDRFFAERPEGSVSTLKIQRTQQEDSAVYLCASSPYRLASGGGRETQYFGPGTRLLVL.